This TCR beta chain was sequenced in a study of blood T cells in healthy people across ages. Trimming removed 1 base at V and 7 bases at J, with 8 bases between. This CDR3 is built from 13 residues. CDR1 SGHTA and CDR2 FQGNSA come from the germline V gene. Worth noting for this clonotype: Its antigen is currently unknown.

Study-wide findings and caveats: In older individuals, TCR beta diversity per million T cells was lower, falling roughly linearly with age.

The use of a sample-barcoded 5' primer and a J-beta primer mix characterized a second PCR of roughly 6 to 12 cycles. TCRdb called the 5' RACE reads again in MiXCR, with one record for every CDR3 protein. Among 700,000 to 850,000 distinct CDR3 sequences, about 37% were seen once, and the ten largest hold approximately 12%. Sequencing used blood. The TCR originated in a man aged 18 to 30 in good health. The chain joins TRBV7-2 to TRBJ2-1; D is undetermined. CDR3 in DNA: TGTGCCAGCAGCTTAGACGAGGTGAATGAGCAGTTCTTC. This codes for CASSLDEVNEQFF.